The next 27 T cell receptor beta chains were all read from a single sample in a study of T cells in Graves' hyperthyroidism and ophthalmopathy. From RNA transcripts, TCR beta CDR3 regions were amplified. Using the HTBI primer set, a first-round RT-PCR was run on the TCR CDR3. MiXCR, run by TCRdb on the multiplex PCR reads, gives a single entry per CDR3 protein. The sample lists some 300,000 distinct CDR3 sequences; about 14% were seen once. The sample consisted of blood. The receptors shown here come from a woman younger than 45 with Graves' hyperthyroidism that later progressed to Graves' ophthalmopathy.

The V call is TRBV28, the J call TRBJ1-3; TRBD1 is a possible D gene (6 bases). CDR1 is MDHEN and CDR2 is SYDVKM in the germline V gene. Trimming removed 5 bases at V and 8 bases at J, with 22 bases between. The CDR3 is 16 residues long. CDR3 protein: CASSPSGTPRRDTIYF. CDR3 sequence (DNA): TGTGCCAGCAGTCCATCCGGGACACCGAGGAGGGACACCATATATTTT. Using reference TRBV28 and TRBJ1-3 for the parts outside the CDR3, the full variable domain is DVKVTQSSRYLVKRTGEKVFLECVQDMDHENMFWYRQDPGLGLRLIYFSYDVKMKEKGDIPEGYSVSREKKERFSLILESASTNQTSMYLCASSPSGTPRRDTIYFGEGSWLTVV.

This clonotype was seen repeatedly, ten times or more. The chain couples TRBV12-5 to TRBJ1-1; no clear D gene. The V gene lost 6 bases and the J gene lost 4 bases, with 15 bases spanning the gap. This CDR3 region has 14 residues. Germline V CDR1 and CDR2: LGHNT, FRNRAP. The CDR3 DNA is TGTGCTAGTGGCCCCGTAACTGGGAGCACTGAAGCTTTCTTT. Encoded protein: CASGPVTGSTEAFF.

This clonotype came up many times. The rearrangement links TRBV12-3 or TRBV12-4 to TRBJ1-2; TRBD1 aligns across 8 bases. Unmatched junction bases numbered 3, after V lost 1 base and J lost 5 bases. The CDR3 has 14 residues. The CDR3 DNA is TGTGCCAGCAGTTTAGGACAGGGGTTATATGGCTACACCTTC. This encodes CASSLGQGLYGYTF.

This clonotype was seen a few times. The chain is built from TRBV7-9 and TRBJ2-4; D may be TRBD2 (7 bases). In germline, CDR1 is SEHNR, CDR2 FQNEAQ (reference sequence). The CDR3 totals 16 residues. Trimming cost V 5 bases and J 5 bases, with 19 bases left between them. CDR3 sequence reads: CASSPRRGGKENIQYF. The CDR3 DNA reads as TGTGCCAGCAGCCCGCGAAGGGGGGGCAAAGAAAACATTCAGTACTTC.

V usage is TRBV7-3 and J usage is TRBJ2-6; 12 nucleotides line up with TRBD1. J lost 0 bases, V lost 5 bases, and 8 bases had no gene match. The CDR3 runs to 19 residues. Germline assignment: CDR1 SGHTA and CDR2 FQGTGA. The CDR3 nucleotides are TGTGCCAGCAGCCAAAAGGGACAGGGGGCCTACTCTGGGGCCAACGTCCTGACTTTC. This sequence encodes CASSQKGQGAYSGANVLTF.

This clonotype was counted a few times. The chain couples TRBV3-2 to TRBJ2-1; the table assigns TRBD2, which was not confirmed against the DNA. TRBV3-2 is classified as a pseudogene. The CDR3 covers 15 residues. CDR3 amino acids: CASSQVGGGHNEQFF. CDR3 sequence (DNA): TGTGCCAGCAGCCAAGTCGGGGGAGGACACAATGAGCAGTTCTTC.

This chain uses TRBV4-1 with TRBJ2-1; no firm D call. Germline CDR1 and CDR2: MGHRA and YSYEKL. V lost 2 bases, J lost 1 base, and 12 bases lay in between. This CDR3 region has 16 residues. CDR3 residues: CASSQHSEISYNEQFF. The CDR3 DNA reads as TGCGCCAGCAGCCAACACAGCGAGATATCCTACAATGAGCAGTTCTTC.

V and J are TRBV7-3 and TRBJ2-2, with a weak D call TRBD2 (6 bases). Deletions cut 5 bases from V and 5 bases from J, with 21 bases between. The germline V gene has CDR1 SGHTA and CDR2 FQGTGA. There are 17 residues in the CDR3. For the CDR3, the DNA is TGTGCCAGCAGCAAAGGACTTCTGGAGGGGTCGACCGGGGAGCTGTTTTTT. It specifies CASSKGLLEGSTGELFF. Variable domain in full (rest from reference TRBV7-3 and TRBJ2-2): GAGVSQTPSNKVTEKGKYVELRCDPISGHTALYWYRQSLGQGPEFLIYFQGTGAADDSGLPNDRFFAVRPEGSVSTLKIQRTERGDSAVYLCASSKGLLEGSTGELFFGEGSRLTVL.

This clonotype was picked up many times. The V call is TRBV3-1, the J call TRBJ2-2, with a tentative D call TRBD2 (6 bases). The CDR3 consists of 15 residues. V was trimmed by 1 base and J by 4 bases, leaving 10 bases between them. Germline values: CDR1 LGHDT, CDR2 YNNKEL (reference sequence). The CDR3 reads CASSQGGGGTGELFF. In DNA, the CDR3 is TGTGCCAGCAGCCAAGGTGGGGGAGGCACCGGGGAGCTGTTTTTT.

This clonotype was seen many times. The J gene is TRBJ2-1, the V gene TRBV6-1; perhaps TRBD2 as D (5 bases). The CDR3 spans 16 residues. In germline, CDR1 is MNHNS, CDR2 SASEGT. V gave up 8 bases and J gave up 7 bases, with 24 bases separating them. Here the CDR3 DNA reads TGTGCCAGCTTAGAACCCCCTAGCCTGGACGGGAATGAGCAGTTCTTC. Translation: CASLEPPSLDGNEQFF.

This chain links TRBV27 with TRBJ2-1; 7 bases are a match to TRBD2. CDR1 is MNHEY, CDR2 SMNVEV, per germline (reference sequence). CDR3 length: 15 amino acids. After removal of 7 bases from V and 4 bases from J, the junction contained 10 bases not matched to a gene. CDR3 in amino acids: CASTHWASGYNEQFF. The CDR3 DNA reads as TGTGCCAGCACCCATTGGGCTAGCGGATACAATGAGCAGTTCTTC.

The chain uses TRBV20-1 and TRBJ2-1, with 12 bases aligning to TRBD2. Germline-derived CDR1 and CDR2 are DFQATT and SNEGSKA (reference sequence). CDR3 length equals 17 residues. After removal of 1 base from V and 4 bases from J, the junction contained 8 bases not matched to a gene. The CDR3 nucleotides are TGCAGTGCTAGAGCCATGACTAGCGGGGGCCCTTACAATGAGCAGTTCTTC. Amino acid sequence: CSARAMTSGGPYNEQFF.

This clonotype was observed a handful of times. The CDR3, as DNA: TGTGCCAGCAGCCAAGCGGGAGCCCAAAGCACAGATACGCAGTATTTT. Protein sequence: CASSQAGAQSTDTQYF. The gene calls are TRBV6-2 or TRBV6-3 and TRBJ2-3; 8 bases map to TRBD2. The germline V gene encodes CDR1 MNHEY and CDR2 SVGEGT. V gave up 6 bases and J gave up 0 bases; unmatched junction bases: 8. The CDR3 is 16 residues long.

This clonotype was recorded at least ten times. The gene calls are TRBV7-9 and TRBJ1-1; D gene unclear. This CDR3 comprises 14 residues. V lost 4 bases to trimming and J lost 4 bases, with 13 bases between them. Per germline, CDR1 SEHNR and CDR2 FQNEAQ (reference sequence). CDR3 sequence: CASSSQIIGTEAFF. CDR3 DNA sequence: TGTGCCAGCAGCTCACAGATTATTGGCACTGAAGCTTTCTTT.

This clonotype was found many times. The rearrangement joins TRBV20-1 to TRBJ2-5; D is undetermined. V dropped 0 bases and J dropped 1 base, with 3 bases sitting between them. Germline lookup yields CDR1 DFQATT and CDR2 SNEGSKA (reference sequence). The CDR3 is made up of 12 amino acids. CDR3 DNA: TGCAGTGCTAGAGAGGCCCAAGAGACCCAGTACTTC. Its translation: CSAREAQETQYF.

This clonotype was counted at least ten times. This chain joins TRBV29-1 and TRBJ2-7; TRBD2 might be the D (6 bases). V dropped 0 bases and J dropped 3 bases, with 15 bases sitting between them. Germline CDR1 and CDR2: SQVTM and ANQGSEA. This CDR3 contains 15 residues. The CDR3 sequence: CSVEETGTSYYEQYF. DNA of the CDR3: TGCAGCGTTGAAGAAACGGGGACTTCATACTACGAGCAGTACTTC.

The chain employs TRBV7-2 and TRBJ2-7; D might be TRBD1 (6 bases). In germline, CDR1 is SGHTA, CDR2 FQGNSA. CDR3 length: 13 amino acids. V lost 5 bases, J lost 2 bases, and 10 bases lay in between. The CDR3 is CASSTGHAYEQYF. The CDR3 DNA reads TGTGCCAGCAGCACGGGACACGCCTACGAGCAGTACTTC.

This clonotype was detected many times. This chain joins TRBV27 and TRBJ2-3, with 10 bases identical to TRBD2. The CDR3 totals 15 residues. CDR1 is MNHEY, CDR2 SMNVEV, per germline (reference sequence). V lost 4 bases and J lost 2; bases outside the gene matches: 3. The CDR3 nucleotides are TGTGCCAGCAGTTCGCTAGCGGGAGACACAGATACGCAGTATTTT. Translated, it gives CASSSLAGDTDTQYF.

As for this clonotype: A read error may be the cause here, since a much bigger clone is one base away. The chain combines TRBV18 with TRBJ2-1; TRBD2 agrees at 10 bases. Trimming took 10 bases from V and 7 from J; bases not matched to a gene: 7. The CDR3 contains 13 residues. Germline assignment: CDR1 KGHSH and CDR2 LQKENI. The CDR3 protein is CATSETSGNEQFF. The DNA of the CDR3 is TGTGCCACCTCCGAGACTAGCGGGAATGAGCAGTTCTTC.

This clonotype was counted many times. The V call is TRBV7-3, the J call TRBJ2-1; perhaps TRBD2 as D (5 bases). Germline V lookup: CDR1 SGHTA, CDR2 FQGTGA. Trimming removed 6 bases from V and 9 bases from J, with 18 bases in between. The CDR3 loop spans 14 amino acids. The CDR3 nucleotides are TGTGCCAGCAGTTTGGCTCCCGGGGAAGGTGAGCAGTTCTTC. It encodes CASSLAPGEGEQFF.

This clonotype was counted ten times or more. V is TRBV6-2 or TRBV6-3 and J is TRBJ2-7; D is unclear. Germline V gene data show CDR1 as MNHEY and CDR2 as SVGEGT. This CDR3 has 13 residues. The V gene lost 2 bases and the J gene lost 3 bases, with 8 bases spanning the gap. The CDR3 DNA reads TGTGCCAGCAGTTACCAACAGCTCTACGAGCAGTACTTC. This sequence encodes CASSYQQLYEQYF.

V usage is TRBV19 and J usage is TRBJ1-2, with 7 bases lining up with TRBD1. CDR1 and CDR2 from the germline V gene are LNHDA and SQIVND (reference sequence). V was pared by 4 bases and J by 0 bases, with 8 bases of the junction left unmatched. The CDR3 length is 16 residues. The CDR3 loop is CASSTGTALANYGYTF. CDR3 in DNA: TGTGCCAGTAGTACTGGGACAGCCTTAGCTAACTATGGCTACACCTTC.

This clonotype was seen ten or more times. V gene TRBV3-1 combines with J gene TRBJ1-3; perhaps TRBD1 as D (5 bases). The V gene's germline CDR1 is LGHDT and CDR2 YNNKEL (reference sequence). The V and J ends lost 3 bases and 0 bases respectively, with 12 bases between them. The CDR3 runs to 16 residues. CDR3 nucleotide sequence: TGTGCCAGCAGCCAGGGGGGGGGAACCTCTGGAAACACCATATATTTT. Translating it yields CASSQGGGTSGNTIYF.

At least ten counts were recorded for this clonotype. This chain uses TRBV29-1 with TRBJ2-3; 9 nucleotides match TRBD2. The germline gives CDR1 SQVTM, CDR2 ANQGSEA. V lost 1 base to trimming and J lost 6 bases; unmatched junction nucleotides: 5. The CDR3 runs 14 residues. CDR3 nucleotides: TGCAGCGTTGAAGGCGCGGGAGGGTCTGATACGCAGTATTTT. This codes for CSVEGAGGSDTQYF.

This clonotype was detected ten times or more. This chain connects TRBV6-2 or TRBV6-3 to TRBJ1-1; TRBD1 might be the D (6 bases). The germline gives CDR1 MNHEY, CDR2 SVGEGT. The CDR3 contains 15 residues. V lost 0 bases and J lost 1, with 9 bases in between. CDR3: CASSYSRRGNTEAFF. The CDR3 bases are TGTGCCAGCAGTTACTCTCGCAGGGGGAACACTGAAGCTTTCTTT.

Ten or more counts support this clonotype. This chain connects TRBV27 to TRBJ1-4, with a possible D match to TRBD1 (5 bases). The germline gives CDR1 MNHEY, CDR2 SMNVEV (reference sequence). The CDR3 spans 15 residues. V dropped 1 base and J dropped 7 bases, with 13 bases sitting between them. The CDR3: CASSLFQGAGEKLFF. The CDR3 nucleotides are TGTGCCAGCAGTTTATTTCAGGGTGCGGGTGAAAAACTGTTTTTT.

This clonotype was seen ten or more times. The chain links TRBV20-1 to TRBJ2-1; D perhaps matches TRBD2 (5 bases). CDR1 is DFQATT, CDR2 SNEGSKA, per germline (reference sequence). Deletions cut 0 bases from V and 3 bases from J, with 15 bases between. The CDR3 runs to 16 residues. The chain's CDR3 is CSARDFEDSYYNEQFF. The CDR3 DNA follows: TGCAGTGCTAGAGATTTCGAGGACTCCTACTACAATGAGCAGTTCTTC.